Listed below are T cell receptor beta chains from one sample, sequenced in a study of T-cell memory formation after mild COVID-19. TCRdb called the 5' RACE reads again in MiXCR, with one record for every CDR3 protein. Of around 200,000 distinct CDR3 sequences listed, about 10% are singletons. Source material: PBMCs or a T cell subset sorted from them (not recorded which). These receptors came from a man in his late teens or twenties who had mild COVID-19 (a few samples of this study predate the infection). Cell type and time point are not known. The CDR3 runs from the conserved cysteine through the conserved F or W. A D gene is named only where the DNA matches it firmly. The listing skips clone size in some rows; elsewhere it reads once, few, many or a size class.

j_gene | abundance | d_gene | v_gene | CDR3aa | CDR3nt
TRBJ1-5 | few | . | TRBV7-2 | CASSPSPGNQPQHF | TGTGCCAGCAGCCCTTCCCCTGGGAATCAGCCCCAGCATTTT
TRBJ1-1 | . | . | TRBV7-9 | CASSTDGGRGEAFF | TGTGCCAGCAGCACAGACGGGGGTCGGGGGGAAGCTTTCTTT
TRBJ1-4 | . | TRBD1 | TRBV5-4 | CASSLAPQGEEKLFF | TGTGCCAGCAGCTTGGCCCCGCAGGGGGAGGAAAAACTGTTTTTT
TRBJ2-5 | . | . | TRBV9 | CASSVGVPETQYF | TGTGCCAGCAGCGTAGGGGTCCCAGAGACCCAGTACTTC
TRBJ2-1 | few | TRBD2 | TRBV6-5 | CASRLNLAGLLQFF | TGTGCCAGCAGGCTTAACTTAGCGGGCCTGTTGCAGTTCTTC
TRBJ2-1 | . | TRBD2 | TRBV6-4 | CASSDSGGTNEQFF | TGTGCCAGCAGTGACAGCGGGGGGACCAATGAGCAGTTCTTC
TRBJ1-4 | few | . | TRBV7-2 | CASSPGQRREKLFF | TGTGCCAGCAGCCCTGGACAGCGTCGGGAAAAACTGTTTTTT
TRBJ1-2 | . | . | TRBV3-1 | CASSQSDGYTF | TGTGCCAGCAGTCAATCGGACGGCTACACCTTC
TRBJ2-1 | . | TRBD1 | TRBV15 | CATSRDGGTGLEQFF | TGTGCCACCAGCAGAGATGGAGGGACAGGGCTTGAGCAGTTCTTC
TRBJ1-3 | . | . | TRBV5-5 | CASSTPGSGNTIYF | TGTGCCAGCTCTACCCCCGGTTCGGGAAACACCATATATTTT